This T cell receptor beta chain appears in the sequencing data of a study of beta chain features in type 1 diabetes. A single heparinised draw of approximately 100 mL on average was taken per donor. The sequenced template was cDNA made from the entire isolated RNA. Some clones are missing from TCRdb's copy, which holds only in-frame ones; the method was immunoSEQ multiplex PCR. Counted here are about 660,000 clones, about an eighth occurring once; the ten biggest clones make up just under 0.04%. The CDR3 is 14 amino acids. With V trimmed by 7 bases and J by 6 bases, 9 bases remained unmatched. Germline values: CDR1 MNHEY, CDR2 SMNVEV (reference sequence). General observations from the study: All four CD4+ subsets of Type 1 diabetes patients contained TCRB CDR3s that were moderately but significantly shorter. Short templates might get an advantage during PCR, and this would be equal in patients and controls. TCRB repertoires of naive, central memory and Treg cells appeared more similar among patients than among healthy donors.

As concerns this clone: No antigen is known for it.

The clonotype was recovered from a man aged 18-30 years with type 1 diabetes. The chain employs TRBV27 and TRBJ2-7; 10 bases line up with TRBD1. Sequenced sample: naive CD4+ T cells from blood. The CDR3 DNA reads TGTGCCAGCACCAAAGGGACAGGGGCTATCGAGCAGTACTTC. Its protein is CASTKGTGAIEQYF.